The 5 T cell receptor beta chains listed next were all sequenced from one sample in a study of T cell responses to AZD1222 COVID-19 vaccine. The method was immunoSEQ multiplex PCR; TCRdb's version includes in-frame clones alone and lacks a portion of them. The data show about 80,000 clones, approximately 85% seen once. Sequenced material: peripheral blood, taken 28 days after the second AZD1222 dose. The receptors stem from an adult who received the AZD1222 COVID-19 vaccine.

This sequence joins TRBV6-2 or TRBV6-3 and TRBJ1-5; 9 positions agree with TRBD1. CDR3 size: 14 residues. Trimming cost V 6 bases and J 7 bases; bases outside gene matches: 7. CDR1 is MNHEY, CDR2 SVGEGT, per germline. The CDR3 is CASSRGQGFQPQHF. DNA of the CDR3: TGTGCCAGCAGCCGGGGACAGGGATTCCAGCCCCAGCATTTT.

The rearrangement uses TRBV29-1 and TRBJ1-2, with D perhaps matching TRBD1 (6 bases). Trimming stripped 6 bases from V and 4 bases from J, with 9 bases between. Germline lookup yields CDR1 SQVTM and CDR2 ANQGSEA. The CDR3 totals 11 residues. In nucleotides, the CDR3 is TGCAGCGTATTGACAGGCTATGGCTACACCTTC. This encodes CSVLTGYGYTF.

This clone was seen only a few times. The chain links TRBV5-8 to TRBJ2-5, with 8 positions matching TRBD2. The CDR3 consists of 18 residues. In germline, CDR1 is SGHTS, CDR2 YDEGEE. The ends lost 3 bases at V and 4 bases at J; junction bases unmatched: 17. As DNA, the CDR3 is TGTGCCAGCAGCTCAACTTTCTTAAGCGGGGGAGGCGTAGAGACCCAGTACTTC. It yields the protein CASSSTFLSGGGVETQYF.

This clone was seen just once. The chain links TRBV18 to TRBJ1-1; weak D call: TRBD1 (6 bases). The CDR3 spans 15 residues. Germline lookup yields CDR1 KGHSH and CDR2 LQKENI. V dropped 1 base and J dropped 0 bases, with 9 bases sitting between them. The CDR3 is CASSPRTVMNTEAFF. The CDR3 region has the DNA TGTGCCAGCTCACCACGGACAGTGATGAACACTGAAGCTTTCTTT.

The chain links TRBV27 to TRBJ2-2; D tentatively reads TRBD1 or TRBD2 (5 bases each). The ends were cut back, 5 bases at V and 1 base at J, with 20 bases in the middle. Germline V gene data show CDR1 as MNHEY and CDR2 as SMNVEV (reference sequence). This CDR3 contains 18 residues. The CDR3 coding sequence is TGTGCCAGCAGTGCGTACCCCACCTCGGGGCAGAACACCGGGGAGCTGTTTTTT. This translates into CASSAYPTSGQNTGELFF.